This T cell receptor beta chain was obtained from a study of T cells in Graves' hyperthyroidism and ophthalmopathy. Whole-study results and caveats: Blood held most thyroid clonotypes expanded above 0.001 frequency. A model built on 13 V-J features separated ophthalmopathy from stable hyperthyroidism.

An absence of ophthalmopathy progression within 18 months meant stable Graves' hyperthyroidism. Amplification of TCR beta CDR3 regions was performed using RNA transcripts as template. The HTBI primer set served for first-round RT-PCR of the TCR CDR3. TCRdb redid the calling of the multiplex PCR reads with MiXCR, one entry per CDR3 protein. Here the sample spans around 690,000 distinct CDR3 sequences, around a sixth being singletons. With respect to this clonotype: What it binds is not known.

Germline V lookup: CDR1 SNHLY, CDR2 FYNNEI. Trimming removed 8 bases from V and 15 bases from J; junction bases left unmatched: 13. The CDR3 covers 14 residues. The sequence was obtained from a man aged 50 to 59 with Graves' hyperthyroidism. Sequencing was done on a sample of blood. The chain joins TRBV2 to TRBJ2-2, with 12 bases lining up with TRBD1. The CDR3 DNA reads TGTGCCAGCCGGGACAGGGGGCTAGGACCGGGGGTGTTTTTT. Residues: CASRDRGLGPGVFF.